Below, 13 T cell receptor beta chains from the same sample are listed, as sequenced in a study of shared clonotypes between healthy human individuals. TCRdb's table, derived via immunoSEQ multiplex PCR, lists solely in-frame clones and lacks some. The sample carries nearly 2 million clones, roughly 94% recorded once. CD45RO-negative, CCR7-selected cells formed the naive CD8 fraction, which excluded terminally differentiated effector memory CD45RA+ cells. The sample comprised naive CD8+ T cells sorted from blood. These receptor sequences come from a man between 18 and 35 years old in good health.

This clone was detected a few times. The genes are TRBV19 and TRBJ1-2, with D possibly being TRBD1 (6 bases). From germline, CDR1 is LNHDA and CDR2 SQIVND (reference sequence). CDR3 length equals 13 residues. Trimming cost V 2 bases and J 7 bases, with 11 bases left between them. CDR3 nucleotide sequence: TGTGCCAGTAGTATACTAACAGGGAGTGGCTACACCTTC. It yields the protein CASSILTGSGYTF.

This sequence joins TRBV6-1 and TRBJ1-1; tentatively, D is TRBD1 (5 bases). With 6 bases removed from V and 6 bases from J, the gap between germline ends came to 14 bases. This CDR3 is built from 13 residues. The germline CDR1 and CDR2 sequences are MNHNS and SASEGT. CDR3 coding DNA: TGTGCCAGCAGAAGATTGGACACTTCTGAAGCTTTCTTT. Protein product: CASRRLDTSEAFF.

The rearrangement links TRBV10-2 to TRBJ1-4; D is unclear. The germline V gene encodes CDR1 WSHSY and CDR2 SAAADI. This CDR3 has 14 residues. Trimming shortened V by 0 bases and J by 8 bases, and 10 bases separated the two germline ends. CDR3 sequence reads: CASSESGGEEKLFF. CDR3 nucleotide sequence: TGCGCCAGCAGTGAGTCGGGCGGGGAGGAAAAACTGTTTTTT.

The chain couples TRBV7-2 to TRBJ1-6, with 9 positions matching TRBD1. Per germline, CDR1 SGHTA and CDR2 FQGNSA. There are 15 residues in the CDR3. Unmatched junction bases numbered 12, after V lost 5 bases and J lost 13 bases. The CDR3 DNA reads as TGTGCCAGCAGCCTACCGGGGACAGGGTTACCTCCCCTCCACTTT. It specifies CASSLPGTGLPPLHF.

The gene calls are TRBV7-9 and TRBJ2-1; no firm D call. CDR1 and CDR2 from the germline V gene are SEHNR and FQNEAQ (reference sequence). The CDR3 consists of 13 residues. V was pared by 7 bases and J by 8 bases, with 15 bases between. The DNA for the CDR3 is TGTGCCAGCACCCCTGCCCTAGGGCATGAGCAGTTCTTC. Translating gives CASTPALGHEQFF.

CDR3 sequence reads: CASSHWDQNYEQYF. The CDR3 coding sequence is TGTGCCAGCAGCCACTGGGACCAAAACTACGAGCAGTACTTC. V and J are TRBV7-9 and TRBJ2-7; possibly TRBD1 or TRBD2 for D (5 bases each). With 5 bases removed from V and 3 bases from J, the gap between germline ends came to 14 bases. Germline loops: CDR1 SEHNR, CDR2 FQNEAQ (reference sequence). This CDR3 is 14 amino acids long.

The rearrangement joins TRBV13 to TRBJ2-1; 11 bases match TRBD2. CDR1 and CDR2 (germline): PRHDT, FYEKMQ (reference sequence). There are 15 residues in the CDR3. The junction had 6 bases not matched to a gene; V was cut back by 5 bases and J by 6 bases. This CDR3 reads CASSQIAGGANEQFF. The CDR3, as DNA: TGTGCCAGCAGCCAAATAGCGGGAGGGGCCAATGAGCAGTTCTTC.

DNA of the CDR3: TGTGCCAGCAGCTCTCCGGGACAGATAACCTACGAGCAGTACTTC. Translated, it gives CASSSPGQITYEQYF. V usage is TRBV7-9 and J usage is TRBJ2-7; 7 positions match TRBD1. The germline gives CDR1 SEHNR, CDR2 FQNEAQ (reference sequence). This CDR3 is built from 15 residues. Trimming removed 4 bases from V and 2 bases from J; junction bases left unmatched: 8.

This chain links TRBV4-3 with TRBJ2-3; possibly TRBD2 for D (6 bases). The V end lost 1 base, the J end lost 6 bases, and 14 bases lay between the germline ends. The CDR3 runs to 15 residues. Per germline, CDR1 LGHNA and CDR2 YSLEER. This CDR3 is CASSQVLGRGDTQYF. The CDR3 region has the DNA TGCGCCAGCAGCCAAGTCCTAGGACGGGGGGATACGCAGTATTTT.

This chain links TRBV11-3 with TRBJ2-3, with 13 nucleotides matching TRBD2. V dropped 5 bases and J dropped 5; count of bases not matched to a gene: 4. The CDR3 sequence is 15 residues long. Germline V gene lookup returns CDR1 SGHNT and CDR2 YENEEA. DNA of the CDR3: TGTGCCAGCAGCACGGGACTAGCGGGACTAGATACGCAGTATTTT. Translation: CASSTGLAGLDTQYF.

J is TRBJ2-1 and V is TRBV27; the match to TRBD2 covers 7 bases. Per the germline V gene, CDR1 is MNHEY and CDR2 is SMNVEV (reference sequence). The CDR3 is made up of 14 amino acids. V lost 3 bases to trimming and J lost 8 bases; unmatched junction nucleotides: 7. Written as DNA, the CDR3 is TGTGCCAGCAGTTTTGCGGGCGGGGGATATGAGCAGTTCTTC. Translation gives CASSFAGGGYEQFF.

V is TRBV4-1 and J is TRBJ1-4; no clear D. The length of the CDR3 is 14 residues. Looked up from germline, CDR1 is MGHRA and CDR2 is YSYEKL. Trimming left V 1 base short and J 8 bases short, with 11 bases between. The CDR3 spells CASSQGRFSEKLFF. CDR3 nucleotides: TGCGCCAGCAGCCAAGGTCGGTTTAGCGAAAAACTGTTTTTT.

A note on this clone: The sample has other DNA sequences that encode this CDR3 too. V is TRBV9 and J is TRBJ2-2; D ambiguous. The CDR3 loop spans 12 amino acids. Germline CDR1 reads SGDLS; CDR2 reads YYNGEE. V lost 5 bases and J lost 2, with 4 bases in between. The DNA for the CDR3 is TGTGCCAGCAGTGGTAACACCGGGGAGCTGTTTTTT. It encodes CASSGNTGELFF.